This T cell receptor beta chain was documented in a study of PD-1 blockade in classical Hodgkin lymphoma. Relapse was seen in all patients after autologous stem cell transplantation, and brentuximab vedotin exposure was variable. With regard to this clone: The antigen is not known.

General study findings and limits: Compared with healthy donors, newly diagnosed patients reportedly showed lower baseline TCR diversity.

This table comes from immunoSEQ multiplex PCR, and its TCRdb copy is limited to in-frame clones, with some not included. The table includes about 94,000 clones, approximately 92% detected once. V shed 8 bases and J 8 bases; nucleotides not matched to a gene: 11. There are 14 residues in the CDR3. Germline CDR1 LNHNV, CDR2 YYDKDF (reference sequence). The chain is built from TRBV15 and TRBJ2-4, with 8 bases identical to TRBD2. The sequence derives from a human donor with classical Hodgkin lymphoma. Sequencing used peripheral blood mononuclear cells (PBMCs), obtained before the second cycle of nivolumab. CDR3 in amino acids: CATETSGGDDIQYF. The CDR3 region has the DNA TGTGCCACCGAAACTAGCGGCGGTGATGACATTCAGTACTTC.